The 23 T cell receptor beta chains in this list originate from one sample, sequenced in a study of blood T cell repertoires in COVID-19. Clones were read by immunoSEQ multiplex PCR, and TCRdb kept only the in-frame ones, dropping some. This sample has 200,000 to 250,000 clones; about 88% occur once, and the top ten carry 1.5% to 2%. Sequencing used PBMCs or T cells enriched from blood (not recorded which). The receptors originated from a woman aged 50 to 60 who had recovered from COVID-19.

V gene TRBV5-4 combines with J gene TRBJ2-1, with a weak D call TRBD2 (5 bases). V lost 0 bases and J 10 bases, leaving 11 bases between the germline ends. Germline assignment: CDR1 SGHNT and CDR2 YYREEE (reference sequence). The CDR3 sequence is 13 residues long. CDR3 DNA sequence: TGTGCCAGCAGCTTGGGCCGGGAAGCCGAGCAGTTCTTC. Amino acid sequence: CASSLGREAEQFF. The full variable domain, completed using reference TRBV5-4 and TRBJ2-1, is ETGVTQSPTHLIKTRGQQVTLRCSSQSGHNTVSWYQQALGQGPQFIFQYYREEENGRGNFPPRFSGLQFPNYSSELNVNALELDDSALYLCASSLGREAEQFFGPGTRLTVL.

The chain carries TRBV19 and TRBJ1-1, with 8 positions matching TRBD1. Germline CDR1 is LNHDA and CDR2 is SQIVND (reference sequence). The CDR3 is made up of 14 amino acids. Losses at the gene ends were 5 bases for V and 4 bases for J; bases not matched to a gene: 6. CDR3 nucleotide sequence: TGTGCCAGTAGTTTCAGGGGGCTCGGCACTGAAGCTTTCTTT. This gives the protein CASSFRGLGTEAFF.

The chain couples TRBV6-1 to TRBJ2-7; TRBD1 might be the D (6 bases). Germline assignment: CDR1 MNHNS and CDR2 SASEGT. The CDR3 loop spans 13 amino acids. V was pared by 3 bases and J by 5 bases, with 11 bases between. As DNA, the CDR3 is TGTGCCAGCAGTGAGACACAGGGCCACGAGCAGTACTTC. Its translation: CASSETQGHEQYF.

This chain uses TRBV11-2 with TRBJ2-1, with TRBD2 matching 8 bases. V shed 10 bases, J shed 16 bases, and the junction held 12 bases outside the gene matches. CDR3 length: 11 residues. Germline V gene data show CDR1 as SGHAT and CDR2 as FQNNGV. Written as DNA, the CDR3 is TGTGCCATATGGACTAGCAACAAAGAATTCTTC. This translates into CAIWTSNKEFF.

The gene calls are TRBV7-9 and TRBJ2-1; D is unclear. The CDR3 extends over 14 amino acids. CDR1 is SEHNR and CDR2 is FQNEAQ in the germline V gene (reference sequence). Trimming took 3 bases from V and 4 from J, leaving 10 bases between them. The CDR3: CASSLHSLYNEQFF. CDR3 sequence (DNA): TGTGCCAGCAGCTTGCACTCTTTATACAATGAGCAGTTCTTC.

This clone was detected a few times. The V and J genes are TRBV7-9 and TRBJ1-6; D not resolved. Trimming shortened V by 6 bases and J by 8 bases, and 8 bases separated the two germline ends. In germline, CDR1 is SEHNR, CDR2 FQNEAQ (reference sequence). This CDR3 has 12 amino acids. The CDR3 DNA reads TGTGCCAGCAGTAGCGGGGATTCACCCCTCCACTTT. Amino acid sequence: CASSSGDSPLHF.

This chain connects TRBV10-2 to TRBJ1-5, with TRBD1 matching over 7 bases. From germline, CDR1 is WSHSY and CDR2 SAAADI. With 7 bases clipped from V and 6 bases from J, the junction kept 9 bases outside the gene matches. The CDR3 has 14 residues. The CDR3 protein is CASTPTGPGQPQHF. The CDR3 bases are TGCGCCAGCACCCCGACAGGGCCGGGTCAGCCCCAGCATTTT.

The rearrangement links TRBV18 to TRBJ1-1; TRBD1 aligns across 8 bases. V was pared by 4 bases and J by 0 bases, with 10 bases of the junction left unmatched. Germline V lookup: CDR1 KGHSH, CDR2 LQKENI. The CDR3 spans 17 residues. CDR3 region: CASSLGQGIVMNTEAFF. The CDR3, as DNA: TGTGCCAGCTCACTTGGACAGGGAATCGTCATGAACACTGAAGCTTTCTTT.

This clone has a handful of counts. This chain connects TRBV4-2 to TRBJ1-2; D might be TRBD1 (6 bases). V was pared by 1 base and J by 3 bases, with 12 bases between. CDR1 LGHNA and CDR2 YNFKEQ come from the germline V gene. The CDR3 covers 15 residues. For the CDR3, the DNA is TGTGCCAGCAGCCAAGGGCTTCCAGGGGACTATGGCTACACCTTC. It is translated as CASSQGLPGDYGYTF.

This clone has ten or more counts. The CDR3 loop reads CASSHRENIQYF. CDR3 sequence (DNA): TGTGCCAGCAGCCATCGGGAAAACATTCAGTACTTC. The V and J genes are TRBV3-1 (or the pseudogene TRBV3-2) and TRBJ2-4, with D hard to call. The CDR3 extends over 12 amino acids. Germline CDR1 is LGHDT and CDR2 is YNNKEL (reference sequence). Between the trimmed V and J ends, which lost 3 bases and 5 bases, there was a span of 5 bases.

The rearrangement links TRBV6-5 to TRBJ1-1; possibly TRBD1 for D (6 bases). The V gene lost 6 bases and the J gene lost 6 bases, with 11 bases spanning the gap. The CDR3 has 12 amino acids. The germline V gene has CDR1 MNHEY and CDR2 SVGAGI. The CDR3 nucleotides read TGTGCCAGCAGGATACGACAGGCTGAAGCTTTCTTT. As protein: CASRIRQAEAFF.

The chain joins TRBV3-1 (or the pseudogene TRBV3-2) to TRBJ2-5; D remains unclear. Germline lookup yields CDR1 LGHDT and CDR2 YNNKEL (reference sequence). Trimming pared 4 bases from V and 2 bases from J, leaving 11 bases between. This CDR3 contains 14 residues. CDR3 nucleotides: TGTGCCAGCAGCCGCAGGAAAGCACAAGAGACCCAGTACTTC. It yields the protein CASSRRKAQETQYF.

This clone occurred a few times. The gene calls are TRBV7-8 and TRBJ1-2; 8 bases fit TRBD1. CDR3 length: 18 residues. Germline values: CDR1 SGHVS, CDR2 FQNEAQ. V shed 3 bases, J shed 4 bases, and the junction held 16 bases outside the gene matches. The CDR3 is CASSFQDRDLPLIYGYTF. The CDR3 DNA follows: TGTGCCAGCAGCTTCCAGGACAGGGACCTTCCCTTGATCTATGGCTACACCTTC.

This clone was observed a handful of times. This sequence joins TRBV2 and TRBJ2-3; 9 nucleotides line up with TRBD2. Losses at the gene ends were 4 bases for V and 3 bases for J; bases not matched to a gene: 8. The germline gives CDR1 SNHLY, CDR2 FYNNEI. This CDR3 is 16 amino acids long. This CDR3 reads CASSVGSGSGTDTQYF. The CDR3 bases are TGTGCCAGCAGTGTAGGTAGCGGGAGTGGAACAGATACGCAGTATTTT.

The CDR3 bases are TGTGCCAGCAGCGTAGGAGGGGGAACACCCCTCCACTTT. It translates to CASSVGGGTPLHF. This chain links TRBV9 with TRBJ1-6; D is possibly TRBD1 (6 bases). From germline, CDR1 is SGDLS and CDR2 YYNGEE. The V gene lost 0 bases and the J gene lost 11 bases, with 9 bases spanning the gap. CDR3 length: 13 amino acids.

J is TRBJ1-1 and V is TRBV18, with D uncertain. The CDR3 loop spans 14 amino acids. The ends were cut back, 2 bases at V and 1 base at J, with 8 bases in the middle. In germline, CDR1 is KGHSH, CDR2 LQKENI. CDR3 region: CASSPVQKNTEAFF. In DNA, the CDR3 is TGTGCCAGCTCACCAGTACAGAAGAACACTGAAGCTTTCTTT.

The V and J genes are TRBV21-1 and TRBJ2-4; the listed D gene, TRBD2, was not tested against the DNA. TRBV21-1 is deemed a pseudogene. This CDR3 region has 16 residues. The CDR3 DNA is TGTGCCACAATGACTAGCGGGAGACGGGTCAAAAACATTCAGTACTTC. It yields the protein CATMTSGRRVKNIQYF.

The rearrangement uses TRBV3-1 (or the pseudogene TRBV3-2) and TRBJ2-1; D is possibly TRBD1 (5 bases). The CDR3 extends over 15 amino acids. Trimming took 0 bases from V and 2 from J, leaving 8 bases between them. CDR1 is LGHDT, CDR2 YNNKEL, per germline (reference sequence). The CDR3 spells CASSQETVAYNEQFF. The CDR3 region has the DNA TGTGCCAGCAGCCAAGAGACAGTGGCCTACAATGAGCAGTTCTTC.

Written as DNA, the CDR3 is TGTGCCAGCAGGCCAGGGGCTGCTGGGGCCAACGTCCTGACTTTC. Translated, it gives CASRPGAAGANVLTF. The chain combines TRBV28 with TRBJ2-6; D might be TRBD1 (6 bases). The ends were cut back, 6 bases at V and 2 bases at J, with 11 bases in the middle. This CDR3 comprises 15 residues. The germline CDR1 and CDR2 sequences are MDHEN and SYDVKM.

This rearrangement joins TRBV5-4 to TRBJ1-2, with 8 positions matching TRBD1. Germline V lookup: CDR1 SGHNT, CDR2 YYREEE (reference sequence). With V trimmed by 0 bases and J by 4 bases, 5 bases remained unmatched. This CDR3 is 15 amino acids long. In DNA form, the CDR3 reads TGTGCCAGCAGCTTGGGGACAGGGCATGTCTATGGCTACACCTTC. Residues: CASSLGTGHVYGYTF.

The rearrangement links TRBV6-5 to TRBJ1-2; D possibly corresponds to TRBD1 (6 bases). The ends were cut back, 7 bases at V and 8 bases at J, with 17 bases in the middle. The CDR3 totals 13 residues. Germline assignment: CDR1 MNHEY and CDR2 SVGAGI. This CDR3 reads CASTLSGARGYTF. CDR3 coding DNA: TGTGCCAGCACCCTGTCAGGGGCAAGGGGCTACACCTTC.

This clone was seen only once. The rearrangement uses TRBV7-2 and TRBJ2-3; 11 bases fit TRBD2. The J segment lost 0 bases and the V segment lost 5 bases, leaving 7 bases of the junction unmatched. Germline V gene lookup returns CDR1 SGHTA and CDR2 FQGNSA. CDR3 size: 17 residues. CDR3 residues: CASSLGLAGSSTDTQYF. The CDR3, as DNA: TGTGCCAGCAGCCTAGGACTAGCGGGTAGTAGCACAGATACGCAGTATTTT.

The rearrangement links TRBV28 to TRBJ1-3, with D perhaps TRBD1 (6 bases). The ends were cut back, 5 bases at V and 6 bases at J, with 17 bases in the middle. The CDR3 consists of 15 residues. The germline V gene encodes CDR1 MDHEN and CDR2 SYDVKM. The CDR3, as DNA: TGTGCCAGCAGTCTAGGGACAAAGAAAGAAAACACCATATATTTT. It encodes CASSLGTKKENTIYF.